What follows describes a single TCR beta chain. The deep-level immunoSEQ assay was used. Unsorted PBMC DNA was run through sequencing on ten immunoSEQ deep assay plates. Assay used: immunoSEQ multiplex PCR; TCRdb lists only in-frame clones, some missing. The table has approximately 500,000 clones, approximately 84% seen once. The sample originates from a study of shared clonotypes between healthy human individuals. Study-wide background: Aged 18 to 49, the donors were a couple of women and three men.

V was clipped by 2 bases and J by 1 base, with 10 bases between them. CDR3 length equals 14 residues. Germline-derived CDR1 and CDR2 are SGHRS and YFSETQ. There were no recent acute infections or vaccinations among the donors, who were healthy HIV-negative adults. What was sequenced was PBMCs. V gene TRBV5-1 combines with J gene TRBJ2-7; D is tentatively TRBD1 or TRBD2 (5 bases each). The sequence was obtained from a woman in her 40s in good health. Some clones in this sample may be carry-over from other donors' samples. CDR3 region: CASSFGTASYEQYF. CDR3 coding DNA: TGCGCCAGCAGCTTCGGGACGGCATCCTACGAGCAGTACTTC.